This TCR beta chain stems from a study of T cells in Graves' hyperthyroidism and ophthalmopathy. TCR beta CDR3 regions were amplified from RNA transcripts. HTBI primers were the set used in a first-round RT-PCR of the TCR CDR3. TCRdb re-called the multiplex PCR reads with MiXCR, one entry per CDR3 protein. The sample lists some 720,000 distinct CDR3 sequences; 16% were seen once. This clonotype was detected a few times. Germline loops: CDR1 SNHLY, CDR2 FYNNEI. The V gene end was trimmed by 2 bases and the J gene end by 7 bases; junction bases not matched to a gene: 9. This CDR3 is 15 amino acids long. The source is a man aged 18 to 30 with Graves' hyperthyroidism. The rearrangement uses TRBV2 and TRBJ1-2; 8 bases fit TRBD1. Sequenced sample: blood. The CDR3 DNA sequence: TGTGCCAGCAGTGAAAGGGCGCAGGGGGCGCTTGGCTACACCTTC. Its protein is CASSERAQGALGYTF.